The present T cell receptor (beta chain) was sequenced within a study of Graves' ophthalmopathy and Graves' hyperthyroidism. Clinicians made diagnoses from clinical symptoms, serum thyroxine, TRAb, thyroid ultrasound and orbital computed tomography. Investigators amplified TCR beta CDR3 regions from RNA transcripts. The library came from an HTBI-primed first-round RT-PCR and a second-round multiplex PCR. TCRdb redid the calling of the multiplex PCR reads with MiXCR, one entry per CDR3 protein. The sample consists of hundreds of thousands of distinct CDR3 sequences, 35% to 50% of them appearing once. The V end was cut by 5 bases, the J end by 1 base, with 14 bases between. The germline gives CDR1 SEHNR, CDR2 FQNEAQ (reference sequence). The CDR3 is 15 amino acids.

Sequencing was performed on peripheral blood. The rearrangement joins TRBV7-9 to TRBJ1-1; D remains ambiguous. This sequence was found in an adult man with Graves' ophthalmopathy. The CDR3 nucleotides are TGTGCCAGCAGCCAAGATAGCGGTGAGAACACTGAAGCTTTCTTT. It yields the protein CASSQDSGENTEAFF.